A selection of T cell receptor beta chains follows, all from one sample in a study of cytomegalovirus exposure and HLA in healthy donors. The table came from immunoSEQ multiplex PCR; TCRdb's copy has only in-frame clones and leaves some out. The sample lists 150,000 to 180,000 clones, around 80% seen once, with roughly 5.5% in the top ten. The sample comprised PBMCs. All receptors derive from a woman in her thirties or forties in good health and CMV-seropositive. CDR3s include the opening cysteine and the closing phenylalanine or tryptophan. D genes are given only for firm matches. The size field is filled for only some rows; it gives once, few, many or a size class.

>TRBJ2-3|-|TRBV5-1|-
CASTVEGVTDTQYF
TGCGCCAGCACCGTAGAGGGGGTCACAGATACGCAGTATTTT
>TRBJ2-1|-|TRBV6-5|TRBD1
CASSGSGGSHNEQFF
TGTGCCAGCAGTGGGTCAGGGGGCAGCCACAATGAGCAGTTCTTC
>TRBJ1-2|-|TRBV5-1|TRBD1
CASSSDRADGYTF
TGCGCCAGCAGCTCGGACAGGGCGGATGGCTACACCTTC
>TRBJ2-7|-|TRBV4-1|TRBD2
CASSQGQREAGYEQYF
TGCGCCAGCAGCCAAGGTCAGCGGGAGGCAGGGTACGAGCAGTACTTC
>TRBJ2-1|-|TRBV28|TRBD1
CAARDRTNEQFF
TGTGCCGCCCGGGACAGAACAAATGAGCAGTTCTTC
>TRBJ1-2|few|TRBV19|-
CASRPGSNYGYTF
TGTGCCAGCCGCCCAGGCAGTAACTATGGCTACACCTTC
>TRBJ2-1|-|TRBV7-9|TRBD2
CASSPQAGGPQNEQFF
TGTGCCAGCAGCCCCCAAGCGGGAGGGCCCCAGAATGAGCAGTTCTTC
>TRBJ1-1|few|TRBV14|-
CASSLPGMNTEAFF
TGTGCCAGCAGCCTTCCGGGGATGAACACTGAAGCTTTCTTT
>TRBJ1-4|-|TRBV28|-
CASSLTTPTNEKLFF
TGTGCCAGCAGTTTAACGACTCCGACTAATGAAAAACTGTTTTTT
>TRBJ2-5|-|TRBV9|-
CASSVGLADYQETQYF
TGTGCCAGCAGCGTAGGTCTAGCAGACTACCAAGAGACCCAGTACTTC
>TRBJ2-3|-|TRBV5-6|TRBD2
CASSLWGLAVPDTQYF
TGTGCCAGCAGCCTATGGGGACTAGCGGTGCCAGATACGCAGTATTTT
>TRBJ1-4|few|TRBV6-1|-
CASSAAGNEKLFF
TGTGCCAGCAGCGCGGCGGGCAATGAAAAACTGTTTTTT
>TRBJ1-3|-|TRBV30|-
CAWRSPGGNTIYF
TGTGCCTGGAGGAGCCCCGGTGGAAACACCATATATTTT
>TRBJ2-7|few|TRBV5-1|TRBD2
CASSSKTSQGYEQYF
TGCGCCAGCAGCTCGAAGACTAGCCAAGGCTACGAGCAGTACTTC
>TRBJ2-1|-|TRBV19|-
CASSITPPSGKQDEQFF
TGTGCCAGTAGTATAACCCCTCCAAGCGGCAAGCAGGATGAGCAGTTCTTC
>TRBJ2-1|-|TRBV28|-
CASSPLGSNEQFF
TGTGCCAGCAGTCCCCTAGGGAGCAATGAGCAGTTCTTC
>TRBJ2-3|-|TRBV4-1|TRBD2
CASSQDGRRAAGETDTQYF
TGCGCCAGCAGCCAAGACGGTCGGAGGGCGGCGGGAGAGACAGATACGCAGTATTTT
>TRBJ2-3|-|TRBV5-1|-
CASSLPTGSTDTQYF
TGCGCCAGCAGCTTGCCTACAGGGAGCACAGATACGCAGTATTTT
>TRBJ2-2|-|TRBV7-8|TRBD1
CASKGTGGFNTGELFF
TGTGCCAGCAAAGGGACAGGGGGTTTTAACACCGGGGAGCTGTTTTTT
>TRBJ1-2|-|TRBV28|TRBD1
CASSPRTGSFYGYTF
TGTGCCAGCAGTCCTCGGACAGGGTCATTCTATGGCTACACCTTC
>TRBJ1-3|-|TRBV7-6|-
CASSLAAATGYTGNTIYF
TGTGCCAGCAGCTTAGCGGCTGCTACAGGGTACACTGGAAACACCATATATTTT
>TRBJ1-3|-|TRBV11-2|TRBD1
CASTLSTGVSGNTIYF
TGTGCCAGCACCCTCTCCACAGGGGTCTCTGGAAACACCATATATTTT
>TRBJ1-5|few|TRBV6-1|TRBD1
CASRRGQGSNQPQHF
TGTGCCAGCAGACGCGGACAGGGTAGCAATCAGCCCCAGCATTTT
>TRBJ1-1|-|TRBV6-1|TRBD1
CASSFRTGETEAFF
TGTGCCAGCAGTTTCCGGACAGGGGAGACTGAAGCTTTCTTT
>TRBJ2-1|few|TRBV21-1|-
CASSKRSCGKSYNEQFF
TGTGCCAGCAGCAAAAGATCTTGCGGGAAAAGCTACAATGAGCAGTTCTTC
>TRBJ1-1|-|TRBV7-6|-
CASSLGGPQNTEAFF
TGTGCCAGCAGCTTAGGGGGGCCACAGAACACTGAAGCTTTCTTT
>TRBJ2-7|-|TRBV5-6|TRBD1
CASSYDRGEQYF
TGTGCCAGCAGCTACGACAGGGGCGAGCAGTACTTC
>TRBJ1-1|-|TRBV6-5|-
CASSYGRGGTEAFF
TGTGCCAGCAGTTACGGTCGGGGGGGAACTGAAGCTTTCTTT
>TRBJ2-1|-|TRBV13|TRBD2
CASSLVASGMDNEQFF
TGTGCCAGCAGCTTAGTGGCTAGCGGGATGGACAATGAGCAGTTCTTC
>TRBJ2-3|once|TRBV10-1|-
CASSLDGSTDTQYF
TGCGCCAGCAGTCTAGACGGAAGCACAGATACGCAGTATTTT
>TRBJ2-1|-|TRBV5-4|TRBD2
CASSLGEGRDNEQFF
TGTGCCAGCAGCTTGGGGGAGGGCCGAGACAATGAGCAGTTCTTC
>TRBJ2-5|-|TRBV4-1|TRBD2
CASSQGAGDQETQYF
TGCGCCAGCAGCCAAGGCGCGGGAGATCAAGAGACCCAGTACTTC
>TRBJ1-3|-|TRBV5-1|-
CASSFYDSLQSGNTIYF
TGCGCCAGCAGCTTTTACGACAGTTTACAATCTGGAAACACCATATATTTT
>TRBJ2-1|-|TRBV6-5|TRBD2
CASSYGHGSGTNEQFF
TGTGCCAGCAGTTACGGTCATGGTAGCGGGACCAATGAGCAGTTCTTC
>TRBJ2-1|-|TRBV19|TRBD2
CASSIDRLAGGNEQFF
TGTGCCAGTAGTATAGACAGACTAGCGGGAGGCAATGAGCAGTTCTTC
>TRBJ1-5|-|TRBV11-2|-
CASSFGGREGQPQHF
TGTGCCAGCAGCTTTGGGGGCAGGGAGGGTCAGCCCCAGCATTTT
>TRBJ2-5|-|TRBV5-8|TRBD1
CASSDNRGLLGTQYF
TGTGCCAGCAGCGACAACAGGGGGCTCTTGGGGACCCAGTACTTC
>TRBJ1-2|-|TRBV30|-
CAWSGTSGGYGYTF
TGTGCCTGGAGTGGAACATCGGGTGGCTATGGCTACACCTTC
>TRBJ2-7|-|TRBV2|-
CAKLNPSSYEQYF
TGTGCCAAACTTAACCCGTCTTCCTACGAGCAGTACTTC
>TRBJ2-3|-|TRBV5-4|TRBD1
CASYEGQGLADTQYF
TGTGCCAGTTACGAAGGACAGGGTCTCGCAGATACGCAGTATTTT
>TRBJ2-7|-|TRBV11-2|TRBD1
CASSPSIGGGEQYF
TGTGCCAGCAGCCCGTCGATAGGGGGCGGCGAGCAGTACTTC
>TRBJ2-7|-|TRBV27|-
CASRQGTEDEQYF
TGTGCCAGCAGACAGGGTACAGAAGACGAGCAGTACTTC
>TRBJ1-1|-|TRBV5-1|-
CASSLSGVNTEAFF
TGCGCCAGCAGCTTATCGGGGGTGAACACTGAAGCTTTCTTT
>TRBJ1-2|-|TRBV7-9|-
CASSLKGEGDYGYTF
TGTGCCAGCAGCTTAAAAGGGGAGGGAGACTATGGCTACACCTTC
>TRBJ2-1|-|TRBV6-1|TRBD1
CASRMTGVGNEQFF
TGTGCCAGCAGGATGACAGGGGTGGGCAATGAGCAGTTCTTC
>TRBJ1-2|few|TRBV19|-
CASSIGTAQGNYGYTF
TGTGCCAGTAGTATAGGGACAGCTCAGGGAAACTATGGCTACACCTTC
>TRBJ1-1|-|TRBV19|-
CASSKWTARPEAFF
TGTGCCAGTAGTAAATGGACAGCCAGGCCCGAGGCTTTCTTT
>TRBJ2-4|-|TRBV19|TRBD2
CASTIWGTSGSFIQYF
TGTGCCAGCACTATCTGGGGAACTAGCGGGAGTTTTATTCAGTACTTC
>TRBJ2-5|once|TRBV7-8|TRBD2
CASSSGLAGTGETQYF
TGTGCCAGCAGTTCGGGACTAGCGGGAACGGGGGAGACCCAGTACTTC
>TRBJ2-2|-|TRBV27|TRBD1
CASQGASTGELFF
TGTGCCAGCCAGGGGGCCAGCACCGGGGAGCTGTTTTTT
>TRBJ1-1|-|TRBV5-4|-
CASSLVAGKRTEAFF
TGTGCCAGCAGCTTGGTGGCAGGGAAAAGGACTGAAGCTTTCTTT
>TRBJ1-2|-|TRBV2|-
CASSEIRTALYGYTF
TGTGCCAGCAGTGAAATTAGGACAGCCCTATATGGCTACACCTTC